One TCR beta chain is described in this entry. Assay used: immunoSEQ multiplex PCR; TCRdb lists only in-frame clones, some missing. Here the sample spans some 89,000 clones, about 80% being singletons. The entry originates in a study of blood T cell repertoires in COVID-19. Unmatched junction bases numbered 6, after V lost 3 bases and J lost 0 bases. This CDR3 has 18 amino acids. Germline CDR1 is SGHTA and CDR2 is FQGTGA. Source material: peripheral blood. The chain is built from TRBV7-3 and TRBJ2-6, with 9 bases aligning to TRBD1. The receptor was derived from a man between 65 and 85 years old with acute or convalescent COVID-19. Written as DNA, the CDR3 is TGTGCCAGCAGCTTTACTGGGACAGGGAGCTCTGGGGCCAACGTCCTGACTTTC. It specifies CASSFTGTGSSGANVLTF.